The rows below give T cell receptor beta chains drawn from one sample of a study of T cell changes during pregnancy in multiple sclerosis. The repertoire was sequenced with immunoSEQ multiplex PCR; TCRdb's copy has only in-frame clones and lacks some. The sample holds approximately 53,000 clones; around 94% are singletons and the top ten take around 0.4%. The starting material was CD4+ T cells from peripheral blood mononuclear cells, obtained before pregnancy. The receptors were sampled from a female donor with multiple sclerosis, enrolled in a pregnancy study. Both conserved end residues are trimmed from each CDR3. Fields, in order: J gene, CDR3 length, V gene, CDR3 protein.

j_gene: TRBJ2-1
len: 11
v_gene: TRBV13
CDR3aa: ASSLKTSNEQF

j_gene: TRBJ1-1
len: 12
v_gene: TRBV15
CDR3aa: ATSRAGTATEAF

j_gene: TRBJ1-1
len: 13
v_gene: TRBV5-6
CDR3aa: ASRNRYRGGTEAF

j_gene: TRBJ2-1
len: 15
v_gene: TRBV5-4
CDR3aa: ASSLEFSGRDRNEQF

j_gene: TRBJ2-3
len: 13
v_gene: TRBV19
CDR3aa: ASSNVAGGRNTQY

j_gene: TRBJ2-3
len: 9
v_gene: TRBV28
CDR3aa: ASSYRTGCS

j_gene: TRBJ2-3
len: 13
v_gene: TRBV5-1
CDR3aa: ASSYRTIGTDTQY

j_gene: TRBJ2-7
len: 13
v_gene: TRBV5-1
CDR3aa: ASSLAGTGVGEQY

j_gene: TRBJ2-3
len: 13
v_gene: TRBV18
CDR3aa: ASSPSRGPTDTQY

j_gene: TRBJ1-1
len: 12
v_gene: TRBV4-3
CDR3aa: ASSQTGGGTEAF

j_gene: TRBJ2-5
len: 12
v_gene: TRBV9
CDR3aa: ASSFGHSQETQY

j_gene: TRBJ2-1
len: 13
v_gene: TRBV7-6
CDR3aa: ASSMLAGNYNEQF

j_gene: TRBJ1-1
len: 14
v_gene: TRBV5-8
CDR3aa: ASSHTAGGTNTEAF

j_gene: TRBJ1-5
len: 11
v_gene: TRBV5-1
CDR3aa: ASSLAQNQPQH

j_gene: TRBJ2-7
len: 12
v_gene: TRBV7-9
CDR3aa: ASSSGTIGGWQY

j_gene: TRBJ1-5
len: 12
v_gene: TRBV30
CDR3aa: AWSHRTGNQPQH

j_gene: TRBJ2-2
len: 13
v_gene: TRBV7-3
CDR3aa: ASSLSGLETGELF

j_gene: TRBJ2-7
len: 10
v_gene: TRBV2
CDR3aa: ASRVDTHEQY

j_gene: TRBJ2-5
len: 13
v_gene: TRBV5-8
CDR3aa: ASSLWQGAMGTQY

j_gene: TRBJ2-1
len: 11
v_gene: TRBV27
CDR3aa: ASKDHISGGQF

j_gene: TRBJ1-2
len: 13
v_gene: TRBV18
CDR3aa: ASSPRRGDYYGYT

j_gene: TRBJ1-4
len: 17
v_gene: TRBV5-1
CDR3aa: ASSFGRDRGDVGNEKLF

j_gene: TRBJ2-1
len: 14
v_gene: TRBV11-2
CDR3aa: ASSLARGGRGNEQF